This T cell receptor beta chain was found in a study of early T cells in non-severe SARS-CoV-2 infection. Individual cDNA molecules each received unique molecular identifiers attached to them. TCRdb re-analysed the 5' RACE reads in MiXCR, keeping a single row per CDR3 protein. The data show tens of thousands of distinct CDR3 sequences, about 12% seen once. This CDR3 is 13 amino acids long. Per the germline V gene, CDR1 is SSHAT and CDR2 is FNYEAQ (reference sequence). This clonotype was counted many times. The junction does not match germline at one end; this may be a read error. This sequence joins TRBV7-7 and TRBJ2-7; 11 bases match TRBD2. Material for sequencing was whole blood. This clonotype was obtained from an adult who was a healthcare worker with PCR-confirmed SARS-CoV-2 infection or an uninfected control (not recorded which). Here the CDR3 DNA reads TGTGCTAGCAGCTTAGGACTAGCGGGCGAGCAGTACTTC. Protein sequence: CASSLGLAGEQYF.